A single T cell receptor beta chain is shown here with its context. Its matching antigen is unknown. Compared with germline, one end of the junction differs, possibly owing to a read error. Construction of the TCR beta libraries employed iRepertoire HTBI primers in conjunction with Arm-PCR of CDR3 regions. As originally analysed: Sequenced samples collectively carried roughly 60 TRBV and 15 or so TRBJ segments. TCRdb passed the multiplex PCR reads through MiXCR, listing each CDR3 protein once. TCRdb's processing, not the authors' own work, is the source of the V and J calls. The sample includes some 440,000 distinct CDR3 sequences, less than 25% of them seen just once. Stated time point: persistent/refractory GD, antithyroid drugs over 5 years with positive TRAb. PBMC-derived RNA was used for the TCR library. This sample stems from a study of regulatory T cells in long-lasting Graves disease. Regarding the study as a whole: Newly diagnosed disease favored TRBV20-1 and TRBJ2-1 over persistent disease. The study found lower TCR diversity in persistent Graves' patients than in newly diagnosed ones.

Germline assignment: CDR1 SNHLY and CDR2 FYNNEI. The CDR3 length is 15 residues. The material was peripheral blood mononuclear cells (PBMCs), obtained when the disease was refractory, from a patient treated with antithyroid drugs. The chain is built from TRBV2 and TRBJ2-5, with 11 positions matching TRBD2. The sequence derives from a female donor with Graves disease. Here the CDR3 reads CASSGLAGGQETQCF. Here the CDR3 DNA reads TGTGCCAGCAGTGGCCTAGCGGGAGGCCAAGAGACCCAGTGCTTC.